Listed below are T cell receptor beta chains from one sample, sequenced in a study of beta chain features in type 1 diabetes. Profiling relied on immunoSEQ multiplex PCR, and the TCRdb table lists in-frame clones only, not all of them. Among tens of thousands of clones, roughly 50% were seen once, and the ten largest hold around 2.6%. Sequencing used Tregs from blood. These receptors originate from a middle-aged woman with type 1 diabetes. The CDR3 runs from the conserved cysteine through the conserved F or W. D genes are given only for firm matches. Not every row has a clone size; where given, it reads once, few, many or a size class.

abundance	j_gene	d_gene	v_gene	CDR3aa	CDR3nt
NA	TRBJ2-7	NA	TRBV4-1	CASSQIQGPTYEQYF	TGCGCCAGCAGCCAGATACAGGGTCCAACCTACGAGCAGTACTTC
NA	TRBJ2-5	NA	TRBV29-1	CSVSRWTSETQYF	TGCAGCGTTTCCCGGTGGACATCCGAGACCCAGTACTTC
few	TRBJ2-1	TRBD2	TRBV19	CASSKLAGGWNEQFF	TGTGCCAGTAGTAAACTAGCGGGAGGATGGAATGAGCAGTTCTTC
NA	TRBJ2-2	NA	TRBV6-1	CASSGRQSRGVGELFF	TGTGCCAGCAGTGGACGACAGTCTAGGGGCGTCGGGGAGCTGTTTTTT
few	TRBJ2-7	NA	TRBV30	CAWSVLPHYEQYF	TGTGCCTGGAGTGTACTCCCTCACTACGAGCAGTACTTC
NA	TRBJ2-3	NA	TRBV7-3	CASSLNPGTRTDTQYF	TGTGCCAGCAGCTTAAATCCCGGGACACGCACAGATACGCAGTATTTT
NA	TRBJ1-5	NA	TRBV7-2	CASSSFGDQPQHF	TGTGCCAGCAGCTCCTTCGGGGATCAGCCCCAGCATTTT
NA	TRBJ2-3	TRBD1	TRBV5-6	CASSNRDRGPADTQYF	TGTGCCAGCAGCAACCGGGACAGGGGGCCGGCGGATACGCAGTATTTT
NA	TRBJ1-4	TRBD1	TRBV4-1	CASSQAEQGASEKLFF	TGCGCCAGCAGCCAAGCGGAACAGGGGGCTAGCGAAAAACTGTTTTTT
few	TRBJ2-1	TRBD1	TRBV7-3	CASSFLPGQGLHEQFF	TGTGCCAGCAGCTTCTTACCGGGACAGGGGTTACATGAGCAGTTCTTC
NA	TRBJ1-2	NA	TRBV6-1	CACQRKYGYTF	TGTGCTTGCCAGCGGAAGTATGGCTACACCTTC
NA	TRBJ1-2	TRBD1	TRBV10-3	CAIHGDRGLGYTF	TGTGCCATCCACGGGGACAGGGGGCTTGGCTACACCTTC
few	TRBJ2-7	TRBD1	TRBV29-1	CSGGTGGGEQYF	TGCAGCGGTGGGACAGGGGGCGGGGAGCAGTACTTC
NA	TRBJ2-7	NA	TRBV5-1	CASSLGQGIYEQYF	TGCGCCAGCAGCTTAGGCCAGGGGATCTACGAGCAGTACTTC
NA	TRBJ1-5	NA	TRBV2	CASSEGGRGSNQPQHF	TGTGCCAGCAGTGAAGGGGGTCGGGGTAGCAATCAGCCCCAGCATTTT
NA	TRBJ2-7	NA	TRBV6-6	CASSAGQNEQYF	TGTGCCAGCAGTGCCGGACAGAACGAGCAGTACTTC
NA	TRBJ1-5	NA	TRBV6-5	CASSSFYNQPQHF	TGTGCCAGCAGTTCCTTCTACAATCAGCCCCAGCATTTT
NA	TRBJ2-1	TRBD1	TRBV7-2	CASSPNGQGAYNEQFF	TGTGCCAGCAGCCCAAATGGACAGGGGGCCTACAATGAGCAGTTCTTC
NA	TRBJ1-2	NA	TRBV9	CASSVATGKGNGYTF	TGTGCCAGCAGCGTAGCAACAGGGAAGGGGAATGGCTACACCTTC
NA	TRBJ2-3	TRBD1	TRBV7-9	CASSTTGAITDTQYF	TGTGCCAGCAGCACCACAGGGGCGATCACAGATACGCAGTATTTT
NA	TRBJ1-5	TRBD1	TRBV5-1	CASSLEGTGQQPQHF	TGCGCCAGCAGCTTGGAAGGGACAGGGCAACAGCCCCAGCATTTT
once	TRBJ1-6	NA	TRBV7-2	CASSLQGLFSPLHF	TGTGCCAGCAGCTTACAGGGTTTGTTCTCACCCCTCCACTTT
once	TRBJ2-3	NA	TRBV7-3	CASSLGRVRAAPDTQYF	TGTGCCAGCAGCTTAGGAAGGGTCAGGGCGGCTCCAGATACGCAGTATTTT
few	TRBJ2-2	NA	TRBV5-1	CASSLGEPAGELFF	TGCGCCAGCAGCTTGGGGGAGCCGGCCGGGGAGCTGTTTTTT
NA	TRBJ2-3	TRBD2	TRBV5-4	CASSLAGVLYF	TGTGCCAGCAGCCTAGCGGGAGTTCTGTATTTT
NA	TRBJ1-2	TRBD1	TRBV5-4	CASSLGILGQGSGYTF	TGTGCCAGCAGCTTGGGAATTTTGGGACAGGGAAGTGGCTACACCTTC
few	TRBJ1-4	NA	TRBV5-1	CASSPNGQRNEKLFF	TGCGCCAGCAGCCCCAATGGACAACGGAATGAAAAACTGTTTTTT
NA	TRBJ1-1	NA	TRBV7-9	CASSLGGGSAEAFF	TGTGCCAGCAGCCTAGGCGGAGGCAGCGCTGAAGCTTTCTTT
NA	TRBJ2-5	TRBD2	TRBV11-2	CASSSGVGLAGETQYF	TGTGCCAGCAGCTCCGGAGTGGGACTAGCGGGAGAGACCCAGTACTTC
few	TRBJ1-1	NA	TRBV5-6	CASSWEGRAEAFF	TGTGCCAGCAGCTGGGAGGGGAGGGCCGAAGCTTTCTTT
NA	TRBJ2-7	NA	TRBV4-2	CASSHQAPTYEQYF	TGTGCCAGCAGCCACCAGGCCCCGACCTACGAGCAGTACTTC
NA	TRBJ2-6	NA	TRBV9	CASSSRANVLTF	TGTGCCAGCAGCTCTCGGGCCAACGTCCTGACTTTC
NA	TRBJ2-3	NA	TRBV4-2	CASSQDGLAQTDTQYF	TGTGCCAGCAGCCAAGACGGGCTAGCGCAAACAGATACGCAGTATTTT
NA	TRBJ1-3	TRBD1	TRBV7-9	CASSQPSGQGMRNTIYF	TGTGCCAGCAGCCAACCCTCGGGACAGGGTATGAGGAACACCATATATTTT
NA	TRBJ2-1	NA	TRBV5-1	CASILDRDNEQFF	TGCGCCAGCATCCTTGATCGAGACAATGAGCAGTTCTTC
NA	TRBJ2-7	NA	TRBV7-3	CASSLGGANSYEQYF	TGTGCCAGCAGCTTAGGGGGGGCAAACTCCTACGAGCAGTACTTC
few	TRBJ1-2	NA	TRBV6-6	CASNPGRGSPNYGYTF	TGTGCCAGCAACCCGGGCAGGGGCTCTCCTAACTATGGCTACACCTTC
few	TRBJ1-1	TRBD1	TRBV5-4	CASKIGGAGTEAFF	TGTGCCAGCAAAATAGGGGGCGCCGGCACTGAAGCTTTCTTT
once	TRBJ1-6	TRBD1	TRBV2	CASSRGQGDPPLHF	TGTGCCAGCAGCAGGGGACAGGGTGATCCACCCCTCCACTTT